This T cell receptor (beta chain) comes out of a study of OX40 agonist ivuxolimab in advanced cancers. Study overall: From about 23 to 85 years was the age range, with a mean of about 54 years, and over 80% were male.

Germline V gene sequence: CDR1 LNHDA, CDR2 SQIVND (reference sequence). This CDR3 region has 13 residues. Trimming shortened V by 2 bases and J by 4 bases, and 6 bases separated the two germline ends. Libraries were prepared by immunoSEQ multiplex PCR; TCRdb keeps only in-frame clonotypes and omits some of them. The sample shows about 65,000 clones, about four fifths of them seen only once. The chain joins TRBV19 to TRBJ2-1, with D perhaps TRBD1 (5 bases). Sequencing was performed on CD4+ or CD8+ T cells sorted from blood, taken in a trial of the OX40 agonist ivuxolimab. This sequence originates from an adult with an advanced solid tumor such as melanoma, head and neck, liver or kidney cancer. The CDR3 nucleotides are TGTGCCAGTAGTATATCAGGGTACAATGAGCAGTTCTTC. As protein: CASSISGYNEQFF.